This TCR beta chain was sequenced during a study of identical twins. TCRdb independently ran MiXCR on the 5' RACE reads; one entry per CDR3 protein. The sample includes 100,000 or so distinct CDR3 sequences, 5.5% to 7% of them seen just once. Study-wide results and limits: These conclusions were based on statistical analysis (cross-sectional, not following the same donors).

Trimming stripped 2 bases from V and 6 bases from J, with 16 bases between. Germline assignment: CDR1 MNHEY and CDR2 SVGAGI. This CDR3 region has 15 residues. In this sample, this clonotype turned up many times. The antigen is undetermined. The V call is TRBV6-5, the J call TRBJ1-2; no reliable D call. The sample was memory T cells sorted from blood. This TCR was sampled from a woman aged 50 to 60 in good health. The CDR3 loop is CASSYSGLPQDGYTF. In nucleotides, the CDR3 is TGTGCCAGCAGTTACAGTGGGTTGCCTCAGGATGGCTACACCTTC.